These T cell receptor beta chains were read from a single sample in a study of blood T cell repertoires in COVID-19. Clones were sequenced by immunoSEQ multiplex PCR, and TCRdb holds only the in-frame ones, with some missing. The data show about 250,000 clones, 80% to 90% seen once. Sample: PBMCs or T cells enriched from blood (not recorded which). The receptors come from a woman in her 30s who had recovered from COVID-19. The CDR3 runs from the conserved cysteine through the conserved F or W. Each record gives: V gene, J gene, clone size, D gene, CDR3 protein, CDR3 DNA. The D gene is left open where the match is weak. Only some rows state a clone size, as once, few, many or a class for expanded clones.

TRBV14	TRBJ2-7	.	TRBD1	CASRDRGSYEQYF	TGTGCCAGTCGGGACAGGGGATCCTACGAGCAGTACTTC
TRBV5-1	TRBJ2-3	once	TRBD2	CASSWGTSESTDTQYF	TGCGCCAGCAGCTGGGGGACTAGCGAGAGCACAGATACGCAGTATTTT
TRBV18	TRBJ1-4	.	TRBD1	CASSLSIPGTGDEKLFF	TGTGCCAGCTCACTCTCTATCCCCGGGACAGGGGATGAAAAACTGTTTTTT
TRBV29-1	TRBJ2-7	.	.	CSVEDGGRSSYEQYF	TGCAGCGTTGAAGATGGAGGACGGTCATCCTACGAGCAGTACTTC
TRBV5-5	TRBJ2-2	.	TRBD2	CASSFTASGNTGELFF	TGTGCCAGCAGCTTTACGGCTAGCGGGAACACCGGGGAGCTGTTTTTT
TRBV2	TRBJ2-7	.	TRBD1	CASRQTGSGEQYF	TGTGCCAGCAGACAGACAGGGAGTGGCGAGCAGTACTTC
TRBV27	TRBJ2-1	.	TRBD2	CASSFSGLAGGPRSYNEQFF	TGTGCCAGCAGTTTCTCGGGACTAGCGGGGGGGCCGCGCTCCTACAATGAGCAGTTCTTC
TRBV6-2/TRBV6-3	TRBJ1-4	once	TRBD1	CASSYPTQGQVVNEKLFF	TGTGCCAGCAGTTACCCAACGCAAGGACAGGTAGTTAATGAAAAACTGTTTTTT
TRBV9	TRBJ2-7	.	TRBD2	CASSETTGLVGEQYF	TGTGCCAGCAGTGAGACTACGGGACTAGTAGGGGAGCAGTACTTC
TRBV3-1/TRBV3-2	TRBJ2-2	few	.	CASSPLGYNTGELFF	TGTGCCAGCAGCCCTTTGGGCTACAACACCGGGGAGCTGTTTTTT
TRBV28	TRBJ2-3	.	.	CASSLRGTDTQYF	TGTGCCAGCAGTTTGCGGGGAACAGATACGCAGTATTTT
TRBV3-1/TRBV3-2	TRBJ2-3	.	.	CASRFTTGGTQYF	TGTGCCAGCAGGTTTACTACCGGGGGTACGCAGTATTTT
TRBV27	TRBJ2-1	.	TRBD2	CASSLTSGHNEQFF	TGTGCCAGCAGTTTAACTAGCGGCCACAATGAGCAGTTCTTC
TRBV7-2	TRBJ2-5	.	.	CASSTRLAGTQYF	TGTGCCAGCAGCACCCGACTCGCGGGGACCCAGTACTTC
TRBV19	TRBJ1-5	.	TRBD1	CASSPQGAGQPQHF	TGTGCCAGTAGTCCTCAGGGGGCGGGACAGCCCCAGCATTTT
TRBV19	TRBJ2-4	.	.	CASKRSGRENIQYF	TGTGCCAGTAAGCGCTCTGGCAGAGAAAACATTCAGTACTTC